This T cell receptor (beta chain) was documented in a study of T cell responses to AZD1222 COVID-19 vaccine. Study-level points and caveats: Repertoire sampling was restricted to post-peak T cell response timepoints. At baseline, just 5 or 6 AZD1222 recipients tested seropositive.

Second-dose groups at about 4 or about 12 weeks were pooled. On this clone itself: Its target is unknown.

Germline trimming cut 6 bases from V and 5 bases from J; bases unmatched to any gene: 11. Germline V lookup: CDR1 SGHVS, CDR2 FQNEAQ. The CDR3 contains 16 residues. Assay: immunoSEQ multiplex PCR; the TCRdb copy retains only in-frame clones and omits some. The sample has tens of thousands of clones, under 95% seen once. The sequence derives from an adult who received the AZD1222 COVID-19 vaccine. The chain joins TRBV7-8 to TRBJ2-2, with 8 bases that match TRBD2. Sample: peripheral blood, taken 28 days after the second AZD1222 dose. The CDR3 nucleotides are TGTGCCAGCAGAGCACCGGGACTAGTGAGGACCGGGGAGCTGTTTTTT. Encoded protein: CASRAPGLVRTGELFF.